The next 19 T cell receptor beta chains were all read from a single sample in a study of response to subunit inactivated influenza vaccine listed by TCRdb under 2018. Receptors were amplified or captured by RT-PCR. The sequencing machine was an Illumina HiSeq 2500. TCRdb's own reprocessing of the public reads used fastp at Q25 and MiXCR and kept productive beta chains. All rows with the same CDR3 protein become a single entry with the most common DNA and genes. The sample includes hundreds of thousands of distinct CDR3 sequences, with under 20% observed a single time. The ten largest clones add up to roughly 10% of the sample. Sequencing was performed on PBMCs from blood, taken less than 6 days after vaccination. These receptors all stem from a man between 45 and 60 years old who received an inactivated influenza vaccine. Donor details come from another sample of the same person, matched by shared clones.

The chain links TRBV5-6 to TRBJ2-7; D gene ambiguous. The V end was cut by 4 bases, the J end by 5 bases, with 16 bases between. Per the germline V gene, CDR1 is SGHDT and CDR2 is YYEEEE. There are 14 residues in the CDR3. CDR3 residues: CASSRRRVRHEQYF. As DNA, the CDR3 is TGTGCCAGCAGCAGACGAAGGGTCAGGCACGAGCAGTACTTC.

This clonotype turned up a few times. CDR3 sequence (DNA): TGTGCCAGCAGCCCCACAGGACTAAGGGAGACCCAGTACTTC. This codes for CASSPTGLRETQYF. This chain links TRBV5-6 with TRBJ2-5, with a possible D match to TRBD2 (6 bases). V was trimmed by 4 bases and J by 5 bases, leaving 15 bases between them. This CDR3 is 14 amino acids long. Looked up from germline, CDR1 is SGHDT and CDR2 is YYEEEE.

This chain uses TRBV14 with TRBJ2-3; 8 bases are a match to TRBD2. Germline CDR1 and CDR2: SGHDN and FVKESK. The J segment lost 3 bases and the V segment lost 3 bases, leaving 8 bases of the junction unmatched. The CDR3 covers 16 residues. The CDR3 region is CASSQAAGGTTDTQYF. The CDR3 DNA reads as TGTGCCAGCAGCCAGGCTGCGGGGGGCACGACAGATACGCAGTATTTT.

This clonotype was counted many times. This chain connects TRBV13 to TRBJ2-2, with D unresolved. V was shortened by 1 base and J by 0 bases, with 3 bases between the two germline ends. Germline V lookup: CDR1 PRHDT, CDR2 FYEKMQ (reference sequence). The CDR3 is 14 residues long. The CDR3 DNA is TGTGCCAGCAGCTTAGTACCGAACACCGGGGAGCTGTTTTTT. This encodes CASSLVPNTGELFF.

J is TRBJ2-3 and V is TRBV7-9; a weak D match, TRBD2 (5 bases). Germline-derived CDR1 and CDR2 are SEHNR and FQNEAQ (reference sequence). With 5 bases removed from V and 2 bases from J, the gap between germline ends came to 11 bases. This CDR3 is built from 14 residues. The CDR3 region has the DNA TGTGCCAGCAGCCAAACGAGGGCCACAGATACGCAGTATTTT. Protein product: CASSQTRATDTQYF.

This chain uses TRBV7-2 with TRBJ2-1; no clear D gene. This CDR3 has 16 amino acids. Trimming took off 3 bases at V and 0 bases at J, with 12 bases between the two ends. The germline CDR1 and CDR2 sequences are SGHTA and FQGNSA. This chain's CDR3 is CASSFGPTSSYNEQFF. The CDR3 DNA sequence: TGTGCCAGCAGCTTTGGGCCGACGAGCTCCTACAATGAGCAGTTCTTC.

The chain links TRBV10-3 to TRBJ2-5, with 9 positions matching TRBD2. After removal of 6 bases from V and 0 bases from J, the junction contained 5 bases not matched to a gene. CDR1 and CDR2 from the germline V gene are ENHRY and SYGVKD. CDR3 length: 15 amino acids. The CDR3 DNA reads TGTGCCATCAGGGGAAGCGGGAGGCACCAAGAGACCCAGTACTTC. Protein: CAIRGSGRHQETQYF.

This chain links TRBV5-5 with TRBJ2-5, with D perhaps matching TRBD2 (5 bases). The V and J ends lost 2 bases and 5 bases respectively, with 13 bases between them. This CDR3 is built from 14 residues. Germline CDR1 is SGHKS and CDR2 is YYEKEE (reference sequence). The CDR3 protein is CASSFSLAGETQYF. DNA for the CDR3: TGTGCCAGCAGCTTTTCGCTAGCCGGGGAGACCCAGTACTTC. Complete variable domain (other parts from reference TRBV5-5 and TRBJ2-5): DAGVTQSPTHLIKTRGQQVTLRCSPISGHKSVSWYQQVLGQGPQFIFQYYEKEERGRGNFPDRFSARQFPNYSSELNVNALLLGDSALYLCASSFSLAGETQYFGPGTRLLVL.

In its sample, this clonotype was seen many times. The chain links TRBV5-1 to TRBJ2-2; 9 positions agree with TRBD2. Germline CDR1 SGHRS, CDR2 YFSETQ. With 6 bases clipped from V and 2 bases from J, the junction kept 5 bases outside the gene matches. The CDR3 is 15 residues long. DNA of the CDR3: TGCGCCAGCAAGACGACTAGCGGAAACACCGGGGAGCTGTTTTTT. Translated, it gives CASKTTSGNTGELFF.

Ten or more counts support this clonotype. V gene TRBV20-1 combines with J gene TRBJ2-2; D remains unclear. Trimming shortened V by 1 base and J by 0 bases, and 3 bases separated the two germline ends. The CDR3 is made up of 13 amino acids. Germline values: CDR1 DFQATT, CDR2 SNEGSKA (reference sequence). DNA for the CDR3: TGCAGTGCTAGAGTAACGAACACCGGGGAGCTGTTTTTT. Amino acid sequence: CSARVTNTGELFF.

This clonotype has at least ten counts. The chain recombines TRBV6-6 with TRBJ2-5; D may be TRBD2 (5 bases). The CDR3 extends over 13 amino acids. Trimming stripped 5 bases from V and 4 bases from J, with 11 bases between. Germline V CDR1 and CDR2: MNHNY, SVGAGI (reference sequence). Here the CDR3 reads CASSLEDGETQYF. The CDR3 DNA reads as TGTGCCAGCAGTCTGGAGGACGGAGAGACCCAGTACTTC.

With regard to this clonotype: One junction end does not reproduce the germline sequence, and a read error may be involved. The chain recombines TRBV20-1 with TRBJ2-4; 11 bases agree with TRBD2. This CDR3 has 13 amino acids. Germline lookup yields CDR1 DFQATT and CDR2 SNEGSKA (reference sequence). The DNA for the CDR3 is TGCAGTGTTAGACTAGCGGGGTTGAACATTCAGTACTTC. Translated: CSVRLAGLNIQYF.

This clonotype occurred a few times. The chain combines TRBV6-5 with TRBJ2-7; 9 bases line up with TRBD2. The germline V gene has CDR1 MNHEY and CDR2 SVGAGI. The CDR3 has 16 amino acids. The V segment lost 1 base and the J segment 2 bases; nucleotides outside the gene matches: 6. The CDR3 reads CASSYWPSGKTYEQYF. The CDR3 nucleotides read TGTGCCAGCAGTTACTGGCCTAGCGGGAAAACCTACGAGCAGTACTTC.

The rearrangement links TRBV12-3 or TRBV12-4 to TRBJ1-2; D is unresolved. The CDR3 covers 14 residues. Trimming cost V 6 bases and J 4 bases, with 15 bases left between them. CDR3 sequence reads: CASSPTQSTYGYTF. In DNA form, the CDR3 reads TGTGCCAGCAGCCCTACCCAGAGTACCTATGGCTACACCTTC.

This clonotype was counted between two and nine times. The chain carries TRBV7-2 and TRBJ2-1; D not resolved. V lost 5 bases to trimming and J lost 6 bases, with 14 bases between them. The CDR3 consists of 14 residues. The V gene's germline CDR1 is SGHTA and CDR2 FQGNSA. The CDR3 region has the DNA TGTGCCAGCAGCGCCAGACGTTGGTCCAATGAGCAGTTCTTC. It translates to CASSARRWSNEQFF.

This clonotype was observed a handful of times. V usage is TRBV7-2 and J usage is TRBJ2-5, with TRBD2 identical over 7 bases. Germline V CDR1 and CDR2: SGHTA, FQGNSA. This CDR3 comprises 15 residues. The V gene end was trimmed by 7 bases and the J gene end by 5 bases; junction bases not matched to a gene: 13. This chain's CDR3 is CASTSASGNGETQYF. Written as DNA, the CDR3 is TGTGCCAGCACCAGTGCTAGCGGAAACGGGGAGACCCAGTACTTC.

The rearrangement links TRBV7-9 to TRBJ2-1; D uncertain. The V and J ends lost 3 bases and 0 bases respectively, with 6 bases between them. The CDR3 is made up of 14 amino acids. CDR1 is SEHNR and CDR2 is FQNEAQ in the germline V gene (reference sequence). CDR3 loop: CASSLKVSYNEQFF. The DNA for the CDR3 is TGTGCCAGCAGCTTGAAGGTCTCCTACAATGAGCAGTTCTTC.

This clonotype was picked up a small number of times. The chain recombines TRBV25-1 with TRBJ1-1; the D is unclear. The CDR3 extends over 14 amino acids. V was trimmed by 6 bases and J by 5 bases, leaving 16 bases between them. Germline V gene sequence: CDR1 MGHDK, CDR2 SYGVNS. CDR3 loop: CASRETILGTEAFF. The CDR3 DNA is TGTGCCAGCAGAGAGACAATTCTGGGGACTGAAGCTTTCTTT.

In its sample, this clonotype was seen once. The CDR3 reads CASSSSGTPTEQYF. CDR3 nucleotides: TGTGCCAGCAGTTCCTCCGGGACCCCCACTGAGCAGTACTTC. The chain couples TRBV28 to TRBJ2-7; the D call may be TRBD1 or TRBD2 (5 bases each). Germline V gene lookup returns CDR1 MDHEN and CDR2 SYDVKM. The germline V and J ends were trimmed by 4 bases and 7 bases, with 17 bases remaining between them. The CDR3 has 14 residues.